This TCR beta chain originates from a study of regulatory T cells in long-lasting Graves disease. Study-wide background: Persistent Graves' disease required over 5 years of antithyroid drugs and positive TSH receptor antibodies. Findings and limits, study-wide: Accuracy could have been hurt by small sample size.

In the case of this clonotype: Antigen: not known.

The time point: persistent/refractory GD, antithyroid drugs over 5 years with positive TRAb. Extracted RNA from PBMCs served as the source of the TCR library. Patients hailed from an endocrinology department in Xi'an, China. Arm-PCR with iRepertoire HTBI primers amplified the CDR3 regions for these TCR beta libraries. TCRdb called the multiplex PCR reads again in MiXCR, with one record for every CDR3 protein. The data show 600,000 to 800,000 distinct CDR3 sequences, with 25% to 30% seen just once and around 40% held by the top ten. Germline V gives CDR1 SEHNR, CDR2 FQNEAQ (reference sequence). Trimming at V came to 6 bases and at J to 6 bases, leaving 14 bases not matched to a gene. This CDR3 is 15 amino acids long.

The source was peripheral blood mononuclear cells (PBMCs), collected when the disease was refractory, from a patient treated with antithyroid drugs. The clonotype originates from a female donor with Graves disease. The chain carries TRBV7-9 and TRBJ2-7; 7 bases match TRBD2. The DNA for the CDR3 is TGTGCCAGCAGTCCAGTAGCAGCGGGGCCCCTCGAGCAGTACTTC. It specifies CASSPVAAGPLEQYF.